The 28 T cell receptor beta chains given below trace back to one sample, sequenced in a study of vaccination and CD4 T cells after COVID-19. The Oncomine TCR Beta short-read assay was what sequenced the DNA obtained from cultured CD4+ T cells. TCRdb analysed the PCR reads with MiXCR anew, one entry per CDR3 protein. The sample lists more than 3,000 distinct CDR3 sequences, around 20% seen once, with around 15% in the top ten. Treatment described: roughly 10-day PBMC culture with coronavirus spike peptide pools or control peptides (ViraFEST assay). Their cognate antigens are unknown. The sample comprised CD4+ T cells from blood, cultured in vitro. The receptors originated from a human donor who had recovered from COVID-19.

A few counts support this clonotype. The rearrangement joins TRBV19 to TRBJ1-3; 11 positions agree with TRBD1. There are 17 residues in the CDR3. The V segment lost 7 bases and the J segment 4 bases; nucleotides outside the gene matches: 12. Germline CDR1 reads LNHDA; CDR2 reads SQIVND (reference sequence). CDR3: CASTAGTGGSYGNTIYF. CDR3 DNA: TGTGCCAGTACCGCCGGGACAGGGGGATCCTACGGAAACACCATATATTTT.

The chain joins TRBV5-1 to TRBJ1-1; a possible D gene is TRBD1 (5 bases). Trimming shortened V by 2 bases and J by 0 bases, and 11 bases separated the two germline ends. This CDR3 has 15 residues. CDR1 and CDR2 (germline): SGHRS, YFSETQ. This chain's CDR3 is CASSFGGGMNTEAFF. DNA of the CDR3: TGCGCCAGCAGCTTCGGGGGGGGTATGAACACTGAAGCTTTCTTT.

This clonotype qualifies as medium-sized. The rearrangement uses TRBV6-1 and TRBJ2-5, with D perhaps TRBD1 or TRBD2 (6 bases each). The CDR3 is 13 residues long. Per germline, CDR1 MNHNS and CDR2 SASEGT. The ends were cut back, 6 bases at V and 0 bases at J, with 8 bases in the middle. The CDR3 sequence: CASRGGNQETQYF. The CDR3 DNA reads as TGTGCCAGCAGAGGGGGGAACCAAGAGACCCAGTACTTC.

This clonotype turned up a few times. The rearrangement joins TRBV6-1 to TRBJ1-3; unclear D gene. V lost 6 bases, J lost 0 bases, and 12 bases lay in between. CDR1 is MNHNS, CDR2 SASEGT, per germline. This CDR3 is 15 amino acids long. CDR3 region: CASRTTLYSGNTIYF. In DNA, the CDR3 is TGTGCCAGCAGGACGACACTTTACTCTGGAAACACCATATATTTT.

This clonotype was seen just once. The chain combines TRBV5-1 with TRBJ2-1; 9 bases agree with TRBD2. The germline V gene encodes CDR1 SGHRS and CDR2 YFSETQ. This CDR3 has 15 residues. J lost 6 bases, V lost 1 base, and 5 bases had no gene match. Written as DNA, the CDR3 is TGCGCCAGCAGCTTGCTTCTAGCGGGACTCAATGAGCAGTTCTTC. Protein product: CASSLLLAGLNEQFF.

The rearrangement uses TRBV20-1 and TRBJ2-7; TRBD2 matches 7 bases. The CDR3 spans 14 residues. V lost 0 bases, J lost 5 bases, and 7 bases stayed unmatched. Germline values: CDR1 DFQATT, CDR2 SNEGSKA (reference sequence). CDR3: CSARDGGGWDEQYF. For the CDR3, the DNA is TGCAGTGCTAGAGATGGGGGGGGGTGGGACGAGCAGTACTTC.

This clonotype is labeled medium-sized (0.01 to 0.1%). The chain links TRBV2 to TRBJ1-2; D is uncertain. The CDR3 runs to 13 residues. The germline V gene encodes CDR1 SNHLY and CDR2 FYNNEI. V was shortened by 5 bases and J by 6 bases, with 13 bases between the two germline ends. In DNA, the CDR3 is TGTGCCAGCAGTCAGAGGGTATATAATGGCTACACCTTC. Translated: CASSQRVYNGYTF. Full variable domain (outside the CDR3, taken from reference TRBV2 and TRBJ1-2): EPEVTQTPSHQVTQMGQEVILRCVPISNHLYFYWYRQILGQKVEFLVSFYNNEISEKSEIFDDQFSVERPDGSNFTLKIRSTKLEDSAMYFCASSQRVYNGYTFGSGTRLTVV.

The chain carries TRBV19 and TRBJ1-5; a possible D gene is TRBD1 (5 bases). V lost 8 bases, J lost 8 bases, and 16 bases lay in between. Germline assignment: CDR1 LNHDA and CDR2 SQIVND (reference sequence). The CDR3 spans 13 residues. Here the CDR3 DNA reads TGTGCCAGTGGGATTGTAGGGGATAAGCCCCAGCATTTT. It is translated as CASGIVGDKPQHF.

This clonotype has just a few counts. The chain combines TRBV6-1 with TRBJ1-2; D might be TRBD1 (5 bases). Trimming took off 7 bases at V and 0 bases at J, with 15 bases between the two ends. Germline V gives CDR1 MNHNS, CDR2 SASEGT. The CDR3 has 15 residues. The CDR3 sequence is CASNRLDRSNYGYTF. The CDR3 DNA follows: TGTGCCAGCAACCGACTTGACAGATCTAACTATGGCTACACCTTC.

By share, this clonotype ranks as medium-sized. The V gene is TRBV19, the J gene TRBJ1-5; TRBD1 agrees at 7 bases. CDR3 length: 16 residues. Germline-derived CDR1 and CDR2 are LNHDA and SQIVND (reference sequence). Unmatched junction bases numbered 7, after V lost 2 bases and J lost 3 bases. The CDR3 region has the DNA TGTGCCAGTAGTATAAGGGCCAGGGGGGCCAATCAGCCCCAGCATTTT. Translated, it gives CASSIRARGANQPQHF.

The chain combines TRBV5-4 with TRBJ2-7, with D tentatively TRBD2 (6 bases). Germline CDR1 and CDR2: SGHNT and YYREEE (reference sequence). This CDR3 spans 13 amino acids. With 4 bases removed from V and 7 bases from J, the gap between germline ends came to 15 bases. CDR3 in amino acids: CASSLRGGEEQYF. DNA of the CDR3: TGTGCCAGCAGCCTAAGGGGAGGAGAGGAGCAGTACTTC.

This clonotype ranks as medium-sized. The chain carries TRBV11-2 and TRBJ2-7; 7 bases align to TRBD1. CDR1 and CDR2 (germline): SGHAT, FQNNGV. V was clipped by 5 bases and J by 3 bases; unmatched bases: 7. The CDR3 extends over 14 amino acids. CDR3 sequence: CASSLQTGNYEQYF. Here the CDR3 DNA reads TGTGCCAGCAGCCTCCAGACAGGGAACTACGAGCAGTACTTC.

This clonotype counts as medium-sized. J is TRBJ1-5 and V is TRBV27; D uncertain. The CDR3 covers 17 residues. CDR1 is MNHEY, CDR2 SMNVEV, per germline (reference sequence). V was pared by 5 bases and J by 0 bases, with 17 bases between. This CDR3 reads CASSALDIGFSNQPQHF. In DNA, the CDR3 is TGTGCCAGCAGTGCCCTCGACATCGGGTTTAGCAATCAGCCCCAGCATTTT.

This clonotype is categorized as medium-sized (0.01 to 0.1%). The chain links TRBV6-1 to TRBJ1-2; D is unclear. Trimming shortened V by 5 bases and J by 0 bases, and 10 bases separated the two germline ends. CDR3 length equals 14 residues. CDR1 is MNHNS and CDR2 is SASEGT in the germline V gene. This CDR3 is CASSPVLTNYGYTF. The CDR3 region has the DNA TGTGCCAGCAGTCCTGTCTTAACTAACTATGGCTACACCTTC.

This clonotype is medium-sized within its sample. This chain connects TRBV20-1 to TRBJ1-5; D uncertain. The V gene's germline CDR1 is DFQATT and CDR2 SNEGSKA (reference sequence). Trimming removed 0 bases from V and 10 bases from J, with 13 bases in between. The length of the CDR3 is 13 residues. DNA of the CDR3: TGCAGTGCTAGAGATATGGCTTCCGGACCCCAGCATTTT. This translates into CSARDMASGPQHF.

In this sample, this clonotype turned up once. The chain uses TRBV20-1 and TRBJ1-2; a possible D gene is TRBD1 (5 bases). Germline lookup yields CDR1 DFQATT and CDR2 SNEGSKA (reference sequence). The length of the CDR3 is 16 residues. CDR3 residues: CNAPGGGVLANYGYTF. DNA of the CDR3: TGCAATGCCCCCGGTGGGGGGGTGCTGGCTAACTATGGCTACACCTTC.

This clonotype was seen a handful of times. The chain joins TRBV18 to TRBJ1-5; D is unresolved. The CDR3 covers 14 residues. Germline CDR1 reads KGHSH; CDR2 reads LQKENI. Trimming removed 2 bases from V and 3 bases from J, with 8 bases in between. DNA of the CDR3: TGTGCCAGCTCACCATCGGGTTCCAATCAGCCCCAGCATTTT. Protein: CASSPSGSNQPQHF.

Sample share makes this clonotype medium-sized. Written as DNA, the CDR3 is TGTGCCTGGAGTGGAGGGACTAATCGGGATGGCTACACCTTC. Translating it yields CAWSGGTNRDGYTF. This chain uses TRBV30 with TRBJ1-2; possible D gene TRBD1, 5 bases. V lost 1 base and J lost 6, with 15 bases in between. CDR3 size: 14 residues. Germline CDR1 is GTSNPN and CDR2 is SVGIG (reference sequence).

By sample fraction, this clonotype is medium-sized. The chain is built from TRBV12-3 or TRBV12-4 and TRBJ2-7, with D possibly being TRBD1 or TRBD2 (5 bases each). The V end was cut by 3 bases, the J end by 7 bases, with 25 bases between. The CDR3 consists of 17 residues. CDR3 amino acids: CASSLGIGDRATREQYF. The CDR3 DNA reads TGTGCCAGCAGTTTGGGAATAGGGGACCGAGCTACGAGGGAGCAGTACTTC.

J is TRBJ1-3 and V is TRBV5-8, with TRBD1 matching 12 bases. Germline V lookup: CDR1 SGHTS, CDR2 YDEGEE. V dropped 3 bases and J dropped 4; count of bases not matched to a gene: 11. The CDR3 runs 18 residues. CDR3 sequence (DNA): TGTGCCAGCAGCTCCGACCGGGACAGGGGGCAGGGAGGAAACACCATATATTTT. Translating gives CASSSDRDRGQGGNTIYF.

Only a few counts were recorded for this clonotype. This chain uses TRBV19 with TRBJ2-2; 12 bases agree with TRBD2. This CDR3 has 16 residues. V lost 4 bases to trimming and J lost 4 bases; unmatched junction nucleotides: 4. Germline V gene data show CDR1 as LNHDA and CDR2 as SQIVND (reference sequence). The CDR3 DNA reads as TGTGCCAGTAGTAGTCTAGCGGGGGGGCGCACCGGGGAGCTGTTTTTT. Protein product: CASSSLAGGRTGELFF.

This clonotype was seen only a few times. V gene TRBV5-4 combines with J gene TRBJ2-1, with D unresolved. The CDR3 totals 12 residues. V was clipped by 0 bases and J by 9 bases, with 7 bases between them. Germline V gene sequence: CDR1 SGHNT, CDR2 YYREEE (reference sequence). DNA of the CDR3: TGTGCCAGCAGCTTGGTGGTCGGTGAGCAGTTCTTC. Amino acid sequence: CASSLVVGEQFF.

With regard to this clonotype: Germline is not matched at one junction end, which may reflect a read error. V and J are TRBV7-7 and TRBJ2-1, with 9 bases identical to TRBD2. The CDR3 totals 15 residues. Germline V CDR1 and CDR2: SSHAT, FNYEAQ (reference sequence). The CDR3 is CASSLGVAGVNEQFF. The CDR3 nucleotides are TGTGCTAGCAGCTTGGGGGTAGCGGGGGTCAATGAGCAGTTCTTC.

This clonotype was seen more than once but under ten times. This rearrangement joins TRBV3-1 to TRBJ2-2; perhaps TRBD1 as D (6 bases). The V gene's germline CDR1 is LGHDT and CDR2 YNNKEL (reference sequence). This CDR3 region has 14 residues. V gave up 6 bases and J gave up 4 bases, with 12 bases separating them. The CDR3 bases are TGTGCCAGCAGGGGCGCCAGGGGCACCGGGGAGCTGTTTTTT. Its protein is CASRGARGTGELFF. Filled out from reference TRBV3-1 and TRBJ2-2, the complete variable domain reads DTAVSQTPKYLVTQMGNDKSIKCEQNLGHDTMYWYKQDSKKFLKIMFSYNNKELIINETVPNRFSPKSPDKAHLNLHINSLELGDSAVYFCASRGARGTGELFFGEGSRLTVL.

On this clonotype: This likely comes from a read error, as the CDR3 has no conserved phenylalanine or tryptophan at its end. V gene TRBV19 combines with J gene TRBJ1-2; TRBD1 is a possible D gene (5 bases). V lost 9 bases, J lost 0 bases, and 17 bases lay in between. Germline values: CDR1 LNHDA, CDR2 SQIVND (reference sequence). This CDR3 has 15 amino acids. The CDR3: CASLDPGGTNYGYTL. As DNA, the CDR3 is TGTGCCAGCCTAGACCCCGGGGGGACTAACTATGGCTACACCCTC.

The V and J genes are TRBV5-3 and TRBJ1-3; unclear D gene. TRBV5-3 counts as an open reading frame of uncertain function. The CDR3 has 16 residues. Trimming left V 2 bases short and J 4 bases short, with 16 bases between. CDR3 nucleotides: TGTGCCAGAAGCTTATCTGGGGTAGAAGGAGGAAACACCATATATTTT. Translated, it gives CARSLSGVEGGNTIYF.

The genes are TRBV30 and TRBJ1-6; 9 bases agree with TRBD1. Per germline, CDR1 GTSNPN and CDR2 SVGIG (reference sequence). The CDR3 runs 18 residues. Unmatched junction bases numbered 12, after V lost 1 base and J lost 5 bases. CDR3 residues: CAWSAGNPRDRDNSPLHF. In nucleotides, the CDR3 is TGTGCCTGGAGTGCGGGGAACCCACGGGACAGGGATAATTCACCCCTCCACTTT.

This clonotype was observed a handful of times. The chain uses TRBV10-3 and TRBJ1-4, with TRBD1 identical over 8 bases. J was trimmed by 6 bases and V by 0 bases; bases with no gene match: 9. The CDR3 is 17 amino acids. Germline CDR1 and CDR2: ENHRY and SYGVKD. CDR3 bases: TGTGCCATCAGTGAGTCGATTAAAGGACAGGGAGATGAAAAACTGTTTTTT. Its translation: CAISESIKGQGDEKLFF.